Below, 9 T cell receptor beta chains from the same sample are listed, as sequenced in a study of blood T cell repertoires in COVID-19. TCRdb's copy holds only in-frame clones and misses some; the assay was immunoSEQ multiplex PCR. The data contain fewer than 150,000 clones, about 78% of them singletons. Source material: peripheral blood. These receptors originate from a man in his sixties who had recovered from COVID-19.

Here the CDR3 DNA reads TGTGCCTGGAGCGGGACTAGCTCCTACAATGAGCAGTTCTTC. This gives the protein CAWSGTSSYNEQFF. The genes are TRBV30 and TRBJ2-1; 8 bases match TRBD2. Germline CDR1 GTSNPN, CDR2 SVGIG (reference sequence). This CDR3 is 14 amino acids long. After removal of 3 bases from V and 0 bases from J, the junction contained 1 base not matched to a gene.

The chain links TRBV12-3 or TRBV12-4 to TRBJ1-5; D uncertain. The CDR3 has 13 residues. V was shortened by 9 bases and J by 0 bases, with 9 bases between the two germline ends. The CDR3 nucleotides read TGTGCCAGTGCAGGACTTAGCAATCAGCCCCAGCATTTT. It is translated as CASAGLSNQPQHF.

This clone was counted a few times. The CDR3 sequence is CASSPGLAGRLPQETQYF. In nucleotides, the CDR3 is TGTGCCAGCAGCCCGGGACTAGCGGGGCGGCTCCCTCAAGAGACCCAGTACTTC. J is TRBJ2-5 and V is TRBV11-3; 13 bases match TRBD2. Trimming removed 5 bases from V and 2 bases from J; junction bases left unmatched: 11. In germline, CDR1 is SGHNT, CDR2 YENEEA. This CDR3 has 18 amino acids. Full variable domain (missing parts from reference TRBV11-3 and TRBJ2-5): EAGVVQSPRYKIIEKKQPVAFWCNPISGHNTLYWYLQNLGQGPELLIRYENEEAVDDSQLPKDRFSAERLKGVDSTLKIQPAELGDSAVYLCASSPGLAGRLPQETQYFGPGTRLLVL.

This chain uses TRBV10-3 with TRBJ2-3; D gene unclear. Germline V lookup: CDR1 ENHRY, CDR2 SYGVKD. Trimming cost V 3 bases and J 4 bases, with 11 bases left between them. The CDR3 runs to 14 residues. The CDR3 DNA reads as TGTGCCATCAGTGACCTTCAGGCCCCAGATACGCAGTATTTT. This translates into CAISDLQAPDTQYF.

The chain uses TRBV5-1 and TRBJ2-7; 11 bases line up with TRBD1. CDR3 length equals 14 residues. Germline CDR1 and CDR2: SGHRS and YFSETQ. The J segment lost 6 bases and the V segment lost 4 bases, leaving 6 bases of the junction unmatched. CDR3 amino acids: CASSGTGGSSEQYF. DNA for the CDR3: TGCGCCAGCAGCGGGACAGGGGGTTCATCCGAGCAGTACTTC.

The V and J genes are TRBV11-2 and TRBJ2-3; 12 nucleotides match TRBD2. The CDR3 length is 15 residues. CDR1 and CDR2 from the germline V gene are SGHAT and FQNNGV. After removal of 5 bases from V and 5 bases from J, the junction contained 5 bases not matched to a gene. The CDR3 region is CASSLRLAGVDTQYF. The CDR3 region has the DNA TGTGCCAGCAGCCTACGACTAGCGGGGGTAGATACGCAGTATTTT.

The V gene is TRBV7-2, the J gene TRBJ1-2; a possible D gene is TRBD1 (6 bases). Germline CDR1 reads SGHTA; CDR2 reads FQGNSA. The V gene lost 5 bases and the J gene lost 4 bases, with 14 bases spanning the gap. The length of the CDR3 is 14 residues. CDR3 protein: CASSPGQFSYGYTF. The CDR3 DNA is TGTGCCAGCAGCCCCGGACAGTTTTCCTATGGCTACACCTTC.

The chain has TRBV28 and TRBJ1-6; D is unclear. Germline V CDR1 and CDR2: MDHEN, SYDVKM. The V and J ends lost 3 bases and 10 bases respectively, with 13 bases between them. The CDR3 has 14 amino acids. The CDR3 sequence is CASSFWQTGSPLHF. The DNA for the CDR3 is TGTGCCAGCAGTTTTTGGCAGACGGGGTCACCCCTCCACTTT.

The CDR3 DNA reads as TGTGCCAGCAGCTTAGTAGCAGGGGTATATGGCTACACCTTC. Translation gives CASSLVAGVYGYTF. The J gene is TRBJ1-2, the V gene TRBV11-2; D might be TRBD1 (6 bases). CDR1 is SGHAT, CDR2 FQNNGV, per germline. The CDR3 spans 14 residues. Trimming took off 1 base at V and 5 bases at J, with 11 bases between the two ends.